This TCR delta chain was found in a study of γδ T cells in repeated Plasmodium falciparum infection. In the study overall: Age- and gender-matched Australian children served as comparison for malaria-exposed Malian children.

TCRdb reapplied CATT to the multiplex PCR reads. The table lists around 82,000 delta-chain clones, 1.4% to 1.5% of them singletons. In germline, CDR1 is GEAIGNYY, CDR2 EKD. The CDR3 runs 21 residues. With 2 bases clipped from V and 0 bases from J, the junction kept 9 bases outside the gene matches. This clone was picked up many times. Vgamma9/Vdelta2+ and Vdelta2-negative gammadelta T cells were flow-sorted from PBMC for bulk sequencing. The specimen sequenced was gamma-delta T cells from blood. This rearrangement joins TRDV2 to TRDJ3; 13 nucleotides line up with TRDD3. The J gene comes from matching the DNA to germline here; TCRdb lacks it. This receptor was taken from a pool of human donors (malaria-infected and uninfected, not separated). CDR3 amino acids: CACDKVLGDTALSWDTRQMFF. The CDR3 DNA sequence: TGTGCCTGTGACAAAGTACTGGGGGATACGGCCCTCTCCTGGGACACCCGACAGATGTTTTTC.